Each of the 4 T cell receptor beta chains below was sequenced from the same sample in a study of T-cell reconstitution after alpha-beta-depleted transplantation in children. The TCRbeta library was prepared with unique molecular identifiers. TCRdb reprocessed the PCR reads with MiXCR, giving one entry per CDR3 protein. The table has about 200,000 distinct CDR3 sequences, approximately 6.9% seen once; the top ten hold 4.5% to 6.5%. The sample here was PBMCs, taken before TCRalphabeta/CD19-depleted stem cell transplant. Receptor source: a boy younger than 10 with acute lymphoblastic leukemia, due to receive a stem cell transplant.

There are many counts of this clonotype. The gene calls are TRBV12-3 or TRBV12-4 and TRBJ2-5; no reliable D call. V was cut by 6 bases and J by 2 bases, with 10 bases left in between. The CDR3 length is 13 residues. The CDR3 sequence: CASSLSVQETQYF. The CDR3 DNA reads as TGTGCCAGCAGCCTCAGTGTACAAGAGACCCAGTACTTC.

The table lists this clonotype with many counts. This chain connects TRBV5-1 to TRBJ2-7; unclear D gene. With 1 base removed from V and 1 base from J, the gap between germline ends came to 6 bases. The V gene's germline CDR1 is SGHRS and CDR2 YFSETQ. The CDR3 runs 13 residues. CDR3: CASSLPDSYEQYF. For the CDR3, the DNA is TGCGCCAGCAGCTTGCCGGATTCCTACGAGCAGTACTTC. The variable domain in full, with the rest retrieved from reference TRBV5-1 and TRBJ2-7, is KAGVTQTPRYLIKTRGQQVTLSCSPISGHRSVSWYQQTPGQGLQFLFEYFSETQRNKGNFPGRFSGRQFSNSRSEMNVSTLELGDSALYLCASSLPDSYEQYFGPGTRLTVT.

This clonotype was counted many times. CDR3 DNA: TGTGCCAGCAGCAAGATCCGGGCTAGCGCCCACAATGAGCAGTTCTTC. Its protein is CASSKIRASAHNEQFF. The chain recombines TRBV5-5 with TRBJ2-1, with D perhaps TRBD2 (6 bases). This CDR3 is built from 16 residues. CDR1 and CDR2 from the germline V gene are SGHKS and YYEKEE (reference sequence). The V end was cut by 4 bases, the J end by 5 bases, with 19 bases between.

This chain joins TRBV21-1 and TRBJ1-5; the DNA was not compared with TRBD1, the D call given in the table. TRBV21-1 counts as a pseudogene. The CDR3 loop spans 15 amino acids. CDR3 DNA: TGTGGAACAGGGGGCGCGGGAAGGGCTGGGCAGCCCCAGCATTTT. This translates into CGTGGAGRAGQPQHF.